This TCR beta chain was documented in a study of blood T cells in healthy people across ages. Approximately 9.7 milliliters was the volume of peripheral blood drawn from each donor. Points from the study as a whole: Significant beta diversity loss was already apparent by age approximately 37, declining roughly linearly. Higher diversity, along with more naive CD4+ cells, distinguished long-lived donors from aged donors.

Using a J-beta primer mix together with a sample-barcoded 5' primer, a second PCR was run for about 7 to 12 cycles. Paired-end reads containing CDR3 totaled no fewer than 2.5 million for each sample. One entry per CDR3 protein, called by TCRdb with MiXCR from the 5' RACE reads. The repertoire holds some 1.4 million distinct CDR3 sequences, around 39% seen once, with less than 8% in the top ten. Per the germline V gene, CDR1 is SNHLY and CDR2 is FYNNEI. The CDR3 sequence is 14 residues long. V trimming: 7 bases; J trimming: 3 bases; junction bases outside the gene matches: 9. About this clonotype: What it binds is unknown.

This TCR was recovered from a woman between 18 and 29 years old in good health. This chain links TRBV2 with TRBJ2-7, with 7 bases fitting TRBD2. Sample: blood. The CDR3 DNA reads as TGTGCCAGCACTATAGGGGAGGGGAACTACGAGCAGTACTTC. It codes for CASTIGEGNYEQYF.